This record concerns one T cell receptor (beta chain) sequence. The antigen remains undetermined. The sample belongs to a study of cytomegalovirus exposure and HLA in healthy donors. For the study at large: Early released data had about 85 million unique TCRs, all coming from HLA-typed donors.

The V gene lost 4 bases and the J gene lost 4 bases, with 16 bases spanning the gap. CDR1 and CDR2 (germline): WSHSY, SAAADI. CDR3 length: 15 residues. PCR employed 60 Vbeta and 13 Jbeta primers. Sequencing was performed with immunoSEQ multiplex PCR; in TCRdb, only in-frame clones are kept and a portion is missing. The sample lists 100,000 or so clones; about 83% were seen once. Study-wide results and limits: Donors belonging to an Asian-associated ancestry cluster reportedly showed fewer N-insertions in productive TCRs than the approximately 670-donor mean, according to what a later analysis found. Looking again later, the authors saw that most CMV-associated TCR beta chains seemed HLA-restricted. Near-uniform donor sequencing depth was presumed by presence/absence analyses.

The receptor's source is a man aged 18 to 29 in good health and CMV-seronegative. Sequencing input: PBMCs. The chain joins TRBV10-2 to TRBJ1-1; D may be TRBD1 (6 bases). In DNA form, the CDR3 reads TGCGCCAGCAGTGTTACCGACCCAGGGGTCACTGAAGCTTTCTTT. Translation: CASSVTDPGVTEAFF.